One and the same sample provided the 19 T cell receptor beta chains below, sequenced in a study of shared clonotypes between healthy human individuals. The table came from immunoSEQ multiplex PCR; TCRdb's copy has only in-frame clones and leaves some out. The repertoire holds approximately 2.4 million clones, roughly 95% seen once, with roughly 0.13% in the top ten. The sequenced sample consisted of naive CD4+ T cells sorted from blood. The subset denotes: CD45RA+ positively selected. These TCRs come from a man younger than 35 in good health.

The chain has TRBV7-3 and TRBJ2-1; 7 bases are shared with TRBD1. Germline CDR1 and CDR2: SGHTA and FQGTGA. The CDR3 is 14 residues long. V trimming: 5 bases; J trimming: 6 bases; junction bases outside the gene matches: 7. In DNA, the CDR3 is TGTGCCAGCAGCCAGGGGACAGTGACCAATGAGCAGTTCTTC. It specifies CASSQGTVTNEQFF.

The chain has TRBV2 and TRBJ2-7; D gene ambiguous. In germline, CDR1 is SNHLY, CDR2 FYNNEI. This CDR3 spans 18 amino acids. Trimming removed 8 bases at V and 2 bases at J, with 28 bases between. The CDR3 protein is CASFRSSPVDLTPYEQYF. The CDR3 DNA reads TGTGCCAGCTTCCGAAGTTCCCCGGTGGACCTCACCCCCTACGAGCAGTACTTC.

This clone was seen only once. The chain combines TRBV5-4 with TRBJ2-5; D ambiguous. Trimming removed 6 bases at V and 4 bases at J, with 16 bases between. CDR1 and CDR2 from the germline V gene are SGHNT and YYREEE (reference sequence). The CDR3 is 14 residues long. CDR3 amino acids: CASTLSGSRETQYF. CDR3 nucleotide sequence: TGTGCCAGCACCCTGTCCGGGTCGAGAGAGACCCAGTACTTC.

This clone was counted a few times. The rearrangement links TRBV5-4 to TRBJ1-2; D is unclear. Germline CDR1 is SGHNT and CDR2 is YYREEE (reference sequence). V gave up 0 bases and J gave up 0 bases, with 12 bases separating them. There are 16 residues in the CDR3. The CDR3 region has the DNA TGTGCCAGCAGCTTGGACAGCTATTCAGCTAACTATGGCTACACCTTC. Protein product: CASSLDSYSANYGYTF.

In the case of this clone: Distinct nucleotide sequences in the sample also encode this CDR3. The rearrangement joins TRBV18 to TRBJ1-4, with 8 nucleotides matching TRBD1. This CDR3 is 15 amino acids long. Trimming removed 0 bases from V and 8 bases from J; junction bases left unmatched: 5. Germline CDR1 reads KGHSH; CDR2 reads LQKENI. This CDR3 reads CASSPPGQGGEKLFF. The CDR3 coding sequence is TGTGCCAGCTCACCACCCGGACAGGGTGGCGAAAAACTGTTTTTT.

The V and J genes are TRBV9 and TRBJ2-1, with a tentative D call TRBD1 (6 bases). This CDR3 has 14 residues. The germline V gene has CDR1 SGDLS and CDR2 YYNGEE. Trimming shortened V by 3 bases and J by 9 bases, and 16 bases separated the two germline ends. CDR3 sequence reads: CASSAIQGSGEQFF. CDR3 bases: TGTGCCAGCAGCGCGATACAGGGTTCGGGTGAGCAGTTCTTC.

The gene calls are TRBV5-4 and TRBJ2-7, with TRBD1 matching 8 bases. Germline CDR1 and CDR2: SGHNT and YYREEE (reference sequence). J lost 5 bases, V lost 4 bases, and 8 bases had no gene match. The CDR3 runs 14 residues. This CDR3 is CASSGNRGFNEQYF. The CDR3 DNA follows: TGTGCCAGCAGCGGAAACAGGGGGTTCAACGAGCAGTACTTC.

The J gene is TRBJ1-2, the V gene TRBV6-5; a possible D gene is TRBD1 (6 bases). This CDR3 is 15 amino acids long. The germline gives CDR1 MNHEY, CDR2 SVGAGI. With 6 bases removed from V and 8 bases from J, the gap between germline ends came to 22 bases. The CDR3 DNA follows: TGTGCCAGCAGGGGACACGTCGTGGCTTCGGTAGGCTACACCTTC. Its translation is CASRGHVVASVGYTF.

Notes on this clone: This same CDR3 is encoded by further DNA sequences in the sample. The rearrangement links TRBV30 to TRBJ2-1, with D perhaps assigned TRBD1 or TRBD2 (5 bases each). In germline, CDR1 is GTSNPN, CDR2 SVGIG (reference sequence). The CDR3 is 15 amino acids. V shed 1 base and J shed 1 base, with 11 bases lying between them. The CDR3 protein is CAWSGSGRSYNEQFF. The CDR3 DNA reads TGTGCCTGGAGTGGTTCAGGGAGATCCTACAATGAGCAGTTCTTC.

A remark on this clone: Other DNA sequences in this sample translate to the same CDR3. The gene calls are TRBV5-1 and TRBJ2-3; the D gene is possibly TRBD2 (6 bases). V was trimmed by 0 bases and J by 0 bases, leaving 11 bases between them. Looked up from germline, CDR1 is SGHRS and CDR2 is YFSETQ. The CDR3 runs to 16 residues. CDR3 loop: CASSLEPSGSTDTQYF. Written as DNA, the CDR3 is TGCGCCAGCAGCTTGGAGCCCAGCGGGAGCACAGATACGCAGTATTTT.

The chain recombines TRBV9 with TRBJ2-3; D call uncertain. Germline CDR1 is SGDLS and CDR2 is YYNGEE. Trimming pared 0 bases from V and 4 bases from J, leaving 15 bases between. The CDR3 has 16 residues. CDR3 amino acids: CASSVAGSDGPDTQYF. DNA of the CDR3: TGTGCCAGCAGCGTAGCGGGCAGTGACGGGCCAGATACGCAGTATTTT.

The chain is built from TRBV5-8 and TRBJ2-2; D unresolved. Per the germline V gene, CDR1 is SGHTS and CDR2 is YDEGEE. Trimming took 0 bases from V and 0 from J, leaving 9 bases between them. CDR3 length equals 16 residues. The CDR3 protein is CASSLGQRANTGELFF. CDR3 DNA sequence: TGTGCCAGCAGCTTGGGACAACGCGCGAACACCGGGGAGCTGTTTTTT.

Notes on this clone: Other DNA variants within this sample encode the same CDR3. The chain has TRBV28 and TRBJ1-5; no clear D gene. This CDR3 spans 13 amino acids. CDR1 is MDHEN and CDR2 is SYDVKM in the germline V gene. V lost 2 bases to trimming and J lost 1 base, with 3 bases between them. DNA of the CDR3: TGTGCCAGCAGTTTAGTAAGCAATCAGCCCCAGCATTTT. Protein sequence: CASSLVSNQPQHF.

The rearrangement links TRBV5-1 to TRBJ2-3, with 7 bases lining up with TRBD2. CDR3 length equals 15 residues. J was trimmed by 2 bases and V by 4 bases; bases with no gene match: 7. Germline CDR1 SGHRS, CDR2 YFSETQ. CDR3 residues: CASSTSSGPTDTQYF. CDR3 nucleotide sequence: TGCGCCAGCAGCACGTCTAGCGGACCCACAGATACGCAGTATTTT.

Of note for this clone: Distinct nucleotide sequences in the sample also encode this CDR3. The rearrangement joins TRBV6-5 to TRBJ2-2; D not resolved. CDR1 and CDR2 (germline): MNHEY, SVGAGI. The CDR3 consists of 13 residues. Trimming pared 6 bases from V and 2 bases from J, leaving 7 bases between. CDR3 sequence (DNA): TGTGCCAGCAGCTCCCCAAACACCGGGGAGCTGTTTTTT. Translated: CASSSPNTGELFF.

The V gene is TRBV30, the J gene TRBJ1-2; TRBD1 is a possible D gene (5 bases). Germline V gives CDR1 GTSNPN, CDR2 SVGIG (reference sequence). The CDR3 runs to 12 residues. The V gene lost 1 base and the J gene lost 9 bases, with 12 bases spanning the gap. The CDR3 is CAWSAPAGRYTF. Written as DNA, the CDR3 is TGTGCCTGGAGTGCCCCGGCAGGGCGCTACACCTTC.

The chain recombines TRBV7-9 with TRBJ2-7; the D gene is possibly TRBD2 (6 bases). The CDR3 loop spans 14 amino acids. Germline CDR1 reads SEHNR; CDR2 reads FQNEAQ (reference sequence). V was shortened by 3 bases and J by 9 bases, with 18 bases between the two germline ends. The CDR3 sequence: CASSLEGRGTGQYF. The CDR3 nucleotides are TGTGCCAGCAGCTTGGAGGGTCGAGGGACGGGGCAGTACTTC.

This chain links TRBV30 with TRBJ1-6; possibly TRBD1 for D (5 bases). V was cut by 3 bases and J by 9 bases, with 18 bases left in between. The germline V gene has CDR1 GTSNPN and CDR2 SVGIG (reference sequence). The CDR3 sequence is 15 residues long. The CDR3 loop is CAWSLGGKGSSPLHF. Here the CDR3 DNA reads TGTGCCTGGAGCCTTGGGGGGAAGGGCAGTTCACCCCTCCACTTT.

As for this clone: This sample also contains other DNA sequences that code for the same CDR3. V and J are TRBV18 and TRBJ2-7; no clear D gene. Germline CDR1 KGHSH, CDR2 LQKENI. V lost 3 bases, J lost 7 bases, and 7 bases lay in between. The CDR3 length is 11 residues. CDR3 in DNA: TGTGCCAGCTCACCGGGGTTAGAGCAGTACTTC. Its translation is CASSPGLEQYF.